The 29 T cell receptor beta chains reported below all come from one sample, sequenced in a study of identical twins (dated by TCRdb to the mid-2010s). To prepare the library, 5' RACE was applied. For sequencing, an Illumina HiSeq 2000 was employed. The public reads were reanalyzed by TCRdb: fastp trimming at Q25, MiXCR alignment, in-frame beta chains only. One record per CDR3 amino acid sequence lists the most common genes and DNA. This sample holds around 650,000 distinct CDR3 sequences; roughly 7.2% were observed only once. The ten largest clones take up around 1.6% of the sample. The same sample was also studied in work on yellow fever vaccine responses in identical twins.

Sequencing used PBMCs. These receptors were obtained from a young woman in good health.

This clonotype was seen only a few times. This sequence may be a read error, since a much larger clone differs from it by one base. CDR3: CASSAETQYF. Written as DNA, the CDR3 is TGTGCCAGCAGTGCAGAGACCCAGTACTTC. This rearrangement joins TRBV6-1 to TRBJ2-5; D gene ambiguous. CDR1 is MNHNS, CDR2 SASEGT, per germline. The CDR3 spans 10 residues. V shed 4 bases and J shed 4 bases, with 1 base lying between them.

This clonotype was detected a few times. J is TRBJ2-2 and V is TRBV20-1, with 7 bases fitting TRBD1. The junction had 5 bases not matched to a gene; V was cut back by 0 bases and J by 4 bases. This CDR3 region has 15 residues. The germline V gene has CDR1 DFQATT and CDR2 SNEGSKA (reference sequence). The CDR3 is CSAREQGSVTGELFF. The CDR3, as DNA: TGCAGTGCTAGAGAACAGGGGTCGGTCACCGGGGAGCTGTTTTTT.

V gene TRBV7-9 combines with J gene TRBJ2-1; D possibly corresponds to TRBD1 (6 bases). This CDR3 contains 15 residues. In germline, CDR1 is SEHNR, CDR2 FQNEAQ (reference sequence). Deletions cut 4 bases from V and 5 bases from J, with 15 bases between. CDR3: CASSSRSGVNNEQFF. The CDR3 coding sequence is TGTGCCAGCAGCTCTCGTTCAGGGGTTAACAATGAGCAGTTCTTC.

This clonotype appeared a few times. The chain uses TRBV12-3 or TRBV12-4 and TRBJ1-1; D perhaps matches TRBD1 (5 bases). The CDR3 runs 17 residues. The germline V and J ends were trimmed by 3 bases and 0 bases, with 17 bases remaining between them. The CDR3 loop reads CASSLGLGHAVNTEAFF. DNA for the CDR3: TGTGCCAGCAGTTTGGGGCTCGGTCACGCCGTGAACACTGAAGCTTTCTTT.

This clonotype was counted only a few times. This chain joins TRBV11-2 and TRBJ2-2; perhaps TRBD1 as D (6 bases). This CDR3 contains 20 residues. Germline V CDR1 and CDR2: SGHAT, FQNNGV. Trimming cost V 5 bases and J 1 base, with 26 bases left between them. The CDR3 region is CASSPPPWDTESLNTGELFF. The CDR3 DNA sequence: TGTGCCAGCAGCCCCCCACCGTGGGACACCGAGTCTTTGAACACCGGGGAGCTGTTTTTT.

As concerns this clonotype: This may come from a read error, since a much larger clone is one base off. The rearrangement uses TRBV10-3 and TRBJ2-1, with D unresolved. Germline V gene sequence: CDR1 ENHRY, CDR2 SYGVKD. The CDR3 contains 11 residues. The CDR3 here is CDISDSNEQFF. In DNA, the CDR3 is TGTGACATCAGTGACTCCAATGAGCAGTTCTTC.

This clonotype turned up a few times. The chain links TRBV28 to TRBJ1-6; D is undetermined. The V gene's germline CDR1 is MDHEN and CDR2 SYDVKM. Trimming pared 5 bases from V and 10 bases from J, leaving 15 bases between. This CDR3 is built from 14 residues. CDR3 protein: CASSPETYGSPLHF. CDR3 bases: TGTGCCAGCAGTCCCGAGACCTACGGATCACCCCTCCACTTT.

At least ten counts were recorded for this clonotype. The chain recombines TRBV3-1 with TRBJ2-7; D call uncertain. V dropped 4 bases and J dropped 9 bases, with 16 bases sitting between them. Germline loops: CDR1 LGHDT, CDR2 YNNKEL (reference sequence). There are 13 residues in the CDR3. CDR3 amino acids: CASSRTDLRGQYF. The CDR3 DNA reads TGTGCCAGCAGCCGCACGGACCTACGAGGGCAGTACTTC.

This clonotype was seen repeatedly, ten times or more. V and J are TRBV12-3 or TRBV12-4 and TRBJ1-3; D is unclear. With 6 bases removed from V and 2 bases from J, the gap between germline ends came to 11 bases. The CDR3 has 14 amino acids. Here the CDR3 reads CASSFGNAGNTIYF. As DNA, the CDR3 is TGTGCCAGCAGCTTCGGGAATGCTGGAAACACCATATATTTT.

This clonotype was recorded at least ten times. The chain joins TRBV5-1 to TRBJ2-7, with 10 positions matching TRBD2. This CDR3 comprises 16 residues. CDR1 SGHRS and CDR2 YFSETQ come from the germline V gene. Germline trimming cut 3 bases from V and 1 base from J; bases unmatched to any gene: 7. Here the CDR3 DNA reads TGCGCCAGCAGCTCCACAGCGGGAGGGGGGTCCTACGAGCAGTACTTC. It translates to CASSSTAGGGSYEQYF.

The CDR3 DNA reads as TGCGCCAGCCGGGACAGGGGTATTGAGCAGTTCTTC. Its protein is CASRDRGIEQFF. This chain joins TRBV5-1 and TRBJ2-1, with 10 positions matching TRBD1. The germline CDR1 and CDR2 sequences are SGHRS and YFSETQ. The CDR3 covers 12 residues. The junction had 4 bases not matched to a gene; V was cut back by 7 bases and J by 9 bases.

The chain recombines TRBV20-1 with TRBJ2-3; TRBD2 agrees at 14 bases. This CDR3 spans 20 amino acids. J gave up 0 bases and V 6 bases, and 17 bases lay outside the gene matches. Per the germline V gene, CDR1 is DFQATT and CDR2 is SNEGSKA (reference sequence). CDR3 sequence reads: CSAKRGLAGEGSTSTDTQYF. Written as DNA, the CDR3 is TGCAGTGCCAAAAGGGGACTAGCGGGAGAGGGGTCAACTAGCACAGATACGCAGTATTTT.

The chain recombines TRBV2 with TRBJ2-1; 9 bases fit TRBD2. Looked up from germline, CDR1 is SNHLY and CDR2 is FYNNEI. Trimming cost V 7 bases and J 6 bases; bases outside gene matches: 4. This CDR3 has 13 residues. CDR3 nucleotide sequence: TGTGCCAGCACGGGACTAGCAATCAATGAGCAGTTCTTC. It translates to CASTGLAINEQFF.

The chain employs TRBV20-1 and TRBJ2-5; D remains ambiguous. The CDR3 runs to 13 residues. The germline CDR1 and CDR2 sequences are DFQATT and SNEGSKA (reference sequence). V was trimmed by 3 bases and J by 5 bases, leaving 13 bases between them. The CDR3 nucleotides read TGCAGTGCTAGCCTCCCCGGCGGCGAGACCCAGTACTTC. It is translated as CSASLPGGETQYF.

This clonotype was counted ten times or more. The rearrangement links TRBV7-9 to TRBJ2-3; D is uncertain. This CDR3 has 14 residues. V lost 5 bases and J 5 bases, leaving 14 bases between the germline ends. Germline CDR1 and CDR2: SEHNR and FQNEAQ (reference sequence). The CDR3 DNA is TGTGCCAGCAGCCCAAAGCCGGTCATAGATACGCAGTATTTT. Translation: CASSPKPVIDTQYF.

The chain recombines TRBV20-1 with TRBJ2-1; 11 bases match TRBD2. The CDR3 extends over 16 amino acids. Germline assignment: CDR1 DFQATT and CDR2 SNEGSKA (reference sequence). V lost 5 bases and J lost 6; bases outside the gene matches: 12. The CDR3 loop is CSALSSLAGVGNEQFF. The CDR3 DNA is TGCAGTGCTCTGTCCTCACTAGCGGGAGTAGGCAATGAGCAGTTCTTC.

A few counts support this clonotype. The chain's CDR3 is CASSLGSGRIYEQYF. The CDR3 DNA sequence: TGTGCCAGCAGCTTAGGTAGCGGGAGGATCTACGAGCAGTACTTC. The V and J genes are TRBV7-6 and TRBJ2-7; TRBD2 matches at 10 bases. This CDR3 has 15 residues. The V and J ends lost 1 base and 3 bases, in that order; junction bases with no gene match: 3. The germline V gene has CDR1 SGHVS and CDR2 FNYEAQ.

This clonotype was picked up a small number of times. The chain is built from TRBV5-1 and TRBJ2-5, with 10 positions matching TRBD2. The CDR3 is 14 amino acids. J gave up 1 base and V 10 bases, and 7 bases lay outside the gene matches. Germline V CDR1 and CDR2: SGHRS, YFSETQ. CDR3 coding DNA: TGCGCCGGCCGGCCTAGCGGGGGCCAAGAGACCCAGTACTTC. Its protein is CAGRPSGGQETQYF.

This clonotype was recorded many times. The rearrangement joins TRBV2 to TRBJ2-4; perhaps TRBD1 as D (6 bases). The germline V and J ends were trimmed by 10 bases and 1 base, with 14 bases remaining between them. The CDR3 totals 14 residues. Germline V CDR1 and CDR2: SNHLY, FYNNEI. CDR3 loop: CANLARGAKNIQYF. The CDR3 coding sequence is TGTGCCAACTTAGCAAGGGGGGCCAAAAACATTCAGTACTTC.

This clonotype was observed a few times. V is TRBV6-1 and J is TRBJ2-7; D gene ambiguous. The germline V gene has CDR1 MNHNS and CDR2 SASEGT. Trimming removed 6 bases from V and 4 bases from J, with 13 bases in between. The CDR3 length is 13 residues. In DNA form, the CDR3 reads TGTGCCAGCAGGTGGACCCAAGATTACGAGCAGTACGTC. It translates to CASRWTQDYEQYV.

This clonotype was recorded many times. The chain combines TRBV3-1 with TRBJ2-7, with 7 bases fitting TRBD1. V was clipped by 0 bases and J by 2 bases; unmatched bases: 4. The germline CDR1 and CDR2 sequences are LGHDT and YNNKEL (reference sequence). This CDR3 has 15 residues. CDR3 sequence reads: CASSQERDSPYEQYF. For the CDR3, the DNA is TGTGCCAGCAGCCAAGAACGGGACAGCCCCTACGAGCAGTACTTC.

On this clonotype itself: The germline gene is not matched at one end of the junction; a read error may be the cause. The chain has TRBV20-1 and TRBJ2-3, with 7 bases lining up with TRBD2. The CDR3 consists of 18 residues. Germline CDR1 DFQATT, CDR2 SNEGSKA (reference sequence). The CDR3 nucleotides read TGCTGTGCTAGAGATCTGAGCGGGGACCGAGTTAGCACAGATACGCAGTATTTT. It yields the protein CCARDLSGDRVSTDTQYF.

In its sample, this clonotype was seen a few times. This chain links TRBV6-1 with TRBJ2-6; TRBD1 aligns across 7 bases. Germline V gene sequence: CDR1 MNHNS, CDR2 SASEGT. V lost 7 bases, J lost 4 bases, and 7 bases stayed unmatched. This CDR3 region has 15 residues. CDR3 nucleotides: TGTGCCAGCACCGAGGGGGCGGCGGGGGCCAACGTCCTGACTTTC. It specifies CASTEGAAGANVLTF.

The genes are TRBV28 and TRBJ2-6; D gene uncertain. The germline V gene encodes CDR1 MDHEN and CDR2 SYDVKM. The CDR3 covers 16 residues. V was shortened by 5 bases and J by 0 bases, with 11 bases between the two germline ends. DNA of the CDR3: TGTGCCAGCAGTCACCAGACACCCTCTGGGGCCAACGTCCTGACTTTC. Amino acids: CASSHQTPSGANVLTF. The whole variable domain, remainder taken from reference TRBV28 and TRBJ2-6, is DVKVTQSSRYLVKRTGEKVFLECVQDMDHENMFWYRQDPGLGLRLIYFSYDVKMKEKGDIPEGYSVSREKKERFSLILESASTNQTSMYLCASSHQTPSGANVLTFGAGSRLTVL.

The V gene is TRBV28, the J gene TRBJ2-4, with 8 bases matching TRBD1. Germline CDR1 reads MDHEN; CDR2 reads SYDVKM. The CDR3 contains 18 residues. J was trimmed by 0 bases and V by 6 bases; bases with no gene match: 13. The CDR3 reads CASSTTGQGGVAKNIQYF. The CDR3 DNA sequence: TGTGCCAGCAGCACGACTGGACAGGGTGGCGTAGCCAAAAACATTCAGTACTTC. The variable domain in full, with the rest retrieved from reference TRBV28 and TRBJ2-4, is DVKVTQSSRYLVKRTGEKVFLECVQDMDHENMFWYRQDPGLGLRLIYFSYDVKMKEKGDIPEGYSVSREKKERFSLILESASTNQTSMYLCASSTTGQGGVAKNIQYFGAGTRLSVL.

The genes are TRBV29-1 and TRBJ1-1; no reliable D call. V lost 7 bases and J 2 bases, leaving 11 bases between the germline ends. Per germline, CDR1 SQVTM and CDR2 ANQGSEA. This CDR3 comprises 12 residues. Here the CDR3 reads CSATAFNTEAFF. DNA for the CDR3: TGCAGCGCCACCGCCTTTAACACTGAAGCTTTCTTT.

The rearrangement joins TRBV18 to TRBJ2-5, with D unresolved. The CDR3 sequence is 17 residues long. CDR1 is KGHSH, CDR2 LQKENI, per germline. V lost 2 bases to trimming and J lost 1 base, with 17 bases between them. CDR3 in DNA: TGTGCCAGCTCACCATTATATTTAGAACAGATCCAAGAGACCCAGTACTTC. This encodes CASSPLYLEQIQETQYF. The complete variable domain, with remaining parts taken from reference TRBV18 and TRBJ2-5, reads NAGVMQNPRHLVRRRGQEARLRCSPMKGHSHVYWYRQLPEEGLKFMVYLQKENIIDESGMPKERFSAEFPKEGPSILRIQQVVRGDSAAYFCASSPLYLEQIQETQYFGPGTRLLVL.

The gene calls are TRBV28 and TRBJ1-5, with unresolved D. CDR3 size: 14 residues. Between the trimmed V and J ends, which lost 8 bases and 0 bases, there was a span of 11 bases. CDR1 and CDR2 from the germline V gene are MDHEN and SYDVKM. CDR3 residues: CASQKSYSNQPQHF. The CDR3, as DNA: TGTGCCAGCCAAAAGTCCTATAGCAATCAGCCCCAGCATTTT.

J is TRBJ2-7 and V is TRBV2, with 8 bases aligning to TRBD1. The CDR3 runs to 17 residues. CDR1 is SNHLY and CDR2 is FYNNEI in the germline V gene. V shed 6 bases and J 3 bases; nucleotides not matched to a gene: 16. The CDR3 coding sequence is TGTGCCAGCAGAGCTAAAATCGACAGGGGCCCCTTCTACGAGCAGTACTTC. It is translated as CASRAKIDRGPFYEQYF.